This TCR beta chain was identified in a study of shared clonotypes between healthy human individuals. The method was immunoSEQ multiplex PCR; TCRdb's version includes in-frame clones alone and lacks a portion of them. The sample records 550,000 to 800,000 clones, over 65% being singletons. The germline gives CDR1 MNHNY, CDR2 SVGAGI (reference sequence). V lost 6 bases and J lost 7, with 10 bases in between. The CDR3 loop spans 12 amino acids. This rearrangement joins TRBV6-6 to TRBJ2-1, with D perhaps matching TRBD1 or TRBD2 (5 bases each). The source of this sequence is a woman in her 30s in good health. Sequencing was carried out using memory CD4+ T cells sorted from blood. The subset: CD45RA-negative fraction. The CDR3 nucleotides are TGTGCCAGCAGAAGAGAGGGGAATGAGCAGTTCTTC. Its translation: CASRREGNEQFF.